This TCR beta chain was captured in a study of a mutant IDH1 vaccine in newly diagnosed glioma. The wider study: Vaccinations were initiated 4-6 weeks following radiotherapy alone, or were given together with temozolomide cycles. Week 35 held visit V12, while week 47 held visit V13.

Only one count was recorded for this clone. Its antigen is unidentified. Measured with immunoSEQ multiplex PCR; TCRdb has only the in-frame clones, and not every one. The data show about 94,000 clones, roughly 91% seen once. Time point: week 47, end of study. Doses of 300 ug of mutant IDH1 20-mer peptide were given with topical imiquimod. The CDR3 extends over 14 amino acids. CDR1 is PRHDT, CDR2 FYEKMQ, per germline (reference sequence). V lost 4 bases to trimming and J lost 6 bases; unmatched junction nucleotides: 3. This sequence joins TRBV13 and TRBJ2-1; the match to TRBD2 covers 10 bases. The source was PBMCs, collected from a glioma patient whose treatment included an IDH1 peptide vaccine. The source of this sequence is a woman aged 45-59 years with glioma. The CDR3 protein is CASSSSGSPNEQFF. The DNA for the CDR3 is TGTGCCAGCAGCTCTAGCGGGAGCCCCAATGAGCAGTTCTTC.